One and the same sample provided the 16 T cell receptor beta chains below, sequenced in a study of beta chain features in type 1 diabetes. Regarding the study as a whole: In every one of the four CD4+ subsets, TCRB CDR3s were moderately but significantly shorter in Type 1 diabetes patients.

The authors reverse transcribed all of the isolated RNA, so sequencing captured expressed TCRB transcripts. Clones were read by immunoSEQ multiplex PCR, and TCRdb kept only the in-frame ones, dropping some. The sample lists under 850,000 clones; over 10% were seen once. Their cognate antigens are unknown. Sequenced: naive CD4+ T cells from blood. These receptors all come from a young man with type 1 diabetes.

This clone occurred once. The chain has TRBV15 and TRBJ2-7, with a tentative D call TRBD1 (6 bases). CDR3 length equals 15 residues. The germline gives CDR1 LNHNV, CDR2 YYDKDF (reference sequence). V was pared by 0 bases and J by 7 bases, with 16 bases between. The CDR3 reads CATSRDPRQGIEQYF. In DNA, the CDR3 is TGTGCCACCAGCAGAGATCCAAGGCAGGGGATAGAGCAGTACTTC.

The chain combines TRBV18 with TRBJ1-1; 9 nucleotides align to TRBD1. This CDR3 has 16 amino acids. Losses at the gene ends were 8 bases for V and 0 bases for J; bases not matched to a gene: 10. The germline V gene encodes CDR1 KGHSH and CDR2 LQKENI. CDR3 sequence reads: CASPAGQGSMNTEAFF. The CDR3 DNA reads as TGTGCCAGCCCAGCGGGACAGGGTTCAATGAACACTGAAGCTTTCTTT.

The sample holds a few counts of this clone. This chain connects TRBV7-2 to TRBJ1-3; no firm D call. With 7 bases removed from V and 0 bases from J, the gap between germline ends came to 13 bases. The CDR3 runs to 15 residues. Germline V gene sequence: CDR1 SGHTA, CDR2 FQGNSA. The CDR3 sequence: CASTPSLRSGNTIYF. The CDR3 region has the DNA TGTGCCAGCACCCCCTCGCTCCGCTCTGGAAACACCATATATTTT.

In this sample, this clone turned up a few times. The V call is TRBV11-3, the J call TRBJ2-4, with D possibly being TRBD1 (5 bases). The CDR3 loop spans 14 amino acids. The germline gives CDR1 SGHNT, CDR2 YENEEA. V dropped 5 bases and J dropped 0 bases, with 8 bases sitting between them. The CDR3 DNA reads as TGTGCCAGCAGCCAGGGCCTAGCCAAAAACATTCAGTACTTC. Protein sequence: CASSQGLAKNIQYF.

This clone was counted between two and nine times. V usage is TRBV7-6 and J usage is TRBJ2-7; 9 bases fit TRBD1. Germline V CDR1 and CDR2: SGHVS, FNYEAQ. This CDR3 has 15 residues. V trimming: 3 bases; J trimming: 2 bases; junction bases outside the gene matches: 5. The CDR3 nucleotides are TGTGCCAGCAGCTTGACCGGGACAGGGACCTACGAGCAGTACTTC. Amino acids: CASSLTGTGTYEQYF.

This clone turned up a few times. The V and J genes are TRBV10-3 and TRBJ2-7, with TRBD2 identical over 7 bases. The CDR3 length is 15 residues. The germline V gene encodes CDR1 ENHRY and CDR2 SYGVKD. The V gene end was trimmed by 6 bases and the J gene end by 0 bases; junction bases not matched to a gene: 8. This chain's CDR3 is CAIREGTTSSYEQYF. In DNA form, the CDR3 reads TGTGCCATCAGGGAGGGGACTACCTCCTCCTACGAGCAGTACTTC.

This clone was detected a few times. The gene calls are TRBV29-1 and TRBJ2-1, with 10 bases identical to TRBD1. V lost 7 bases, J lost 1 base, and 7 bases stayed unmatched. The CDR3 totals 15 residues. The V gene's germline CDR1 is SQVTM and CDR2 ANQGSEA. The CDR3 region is CSEGQGVPSYNEQFF. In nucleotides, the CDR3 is TGCAGCGAAGGACAGGGGGTACCATCCTACAATGAGCAGTTCTTC.

As DNA, the CDR3 is TGTGCCTGGAGTATACAGGGTGATATGAACACTGAAGCTTTCTTT. This codes for CAWSIQGDMNTEAFF. The gene calls are TRBV30 and TRBJ1-1, with D perhaps matching TRBD1 (6 bases). CDR1 GTSNPN and CDR2 SVGIG come from the germline V gene (reference sequence). The ends were cut back, 2 bases at V and 0 bases at J, with 13 bases in the middle. CDR3 length: 15 residues.

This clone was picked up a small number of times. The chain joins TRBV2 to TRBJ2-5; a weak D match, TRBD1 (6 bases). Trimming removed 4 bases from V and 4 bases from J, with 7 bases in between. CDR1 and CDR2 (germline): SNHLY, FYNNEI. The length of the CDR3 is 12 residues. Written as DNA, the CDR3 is TGTGCCAGCAGTGCAGGGGCAGAGACCCAGTACTTC. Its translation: CASSAGAETQYF.

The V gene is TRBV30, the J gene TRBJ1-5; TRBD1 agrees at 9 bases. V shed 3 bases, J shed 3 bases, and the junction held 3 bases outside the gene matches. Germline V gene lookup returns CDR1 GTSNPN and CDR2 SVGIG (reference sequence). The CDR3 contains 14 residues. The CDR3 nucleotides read TGTGCCTGGAGAGGGACAGGGCCCAATCAGCCCCAGCATTTT. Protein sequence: CAWRGTGPNQPQHF. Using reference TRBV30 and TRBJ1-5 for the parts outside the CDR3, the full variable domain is SQTIHQWPATLVQPVGSPLSLECTVEGTSNPNLYWYRQAAGRGLQLLFYSVGIGQISSEVPQNLSASRPQDRQFILSSKKLLLSDSGFYLCAWRGTGPNQPQHFGDGTRLSIL.

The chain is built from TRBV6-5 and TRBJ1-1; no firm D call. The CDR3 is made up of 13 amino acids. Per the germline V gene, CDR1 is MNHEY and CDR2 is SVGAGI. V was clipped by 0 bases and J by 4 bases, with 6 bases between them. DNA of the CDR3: TGTGCCAGCAGTTACTCGTGGGTCACTGAAGCTTTCTTT. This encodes CASSYSWVTEAFF.

Here the CDR3 reads CASSRSGQGTDTQYF. CDR3 DNA: TGTGCCAGCAGTCGGTCGGGACAGGGAACAGATACGCAGTATTTT. The chain recombines TRBV2 with TRBJ2-3, with 9 nucleotides matching TRBD1. The CDR3 runs 15 residues. V lost 5 bases to trimming and J lost 3 bases; unmatched junction nucleotides: 6. Germline CDR1 is SNHLY and CDR2 is FYNNEI. Looking up the rest from reference TRBV2 and TRBJ2-3 gives the full variable domain: EPEVTQTPSHQVTQMGQEVILRCVPISNHLYFYWYRQILGQKVEFLVSFYNNEISEKSEIFDDQFSVERPDGSNFTLKIRSTKLEDSAMYFCASSRSGQGTDTQYFGPGTRLTVL.

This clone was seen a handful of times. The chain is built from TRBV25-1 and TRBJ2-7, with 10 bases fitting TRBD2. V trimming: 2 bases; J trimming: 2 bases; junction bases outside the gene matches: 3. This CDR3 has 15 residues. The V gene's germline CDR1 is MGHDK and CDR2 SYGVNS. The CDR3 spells CASSEGLAGAYEQYF. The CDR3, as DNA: TGTGCCAGCAGTGAAGGGCTAGCGGGGGCCTACGAGCAGTACTTC.

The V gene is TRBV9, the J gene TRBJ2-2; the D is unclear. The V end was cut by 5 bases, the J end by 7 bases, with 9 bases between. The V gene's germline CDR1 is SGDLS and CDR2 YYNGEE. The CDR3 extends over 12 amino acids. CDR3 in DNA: TGTGCCAGCAGTCGGAGCGTCGGGGAGCTGTTTTTT. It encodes CASSRSVGELFF.

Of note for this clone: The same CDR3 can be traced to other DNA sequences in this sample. As DNA, the CDR3 is TGTGCCAGCAGCTTGAGGGGGCACGGTAACACCGGGGAGCTGTTTTTT. Its translation is CASSLRGHGNTGELFF. The chain is built from TRBV5-6 and TRBJ2-2, with TRBD1 identical over 7 bases. The germline V gene has CDR1 SGHDT and CDR2 YYEEEE. This CDR3 has 16 amino acids. J lost 2 bases, V lost 1 base, and 5 bases had no gene match.

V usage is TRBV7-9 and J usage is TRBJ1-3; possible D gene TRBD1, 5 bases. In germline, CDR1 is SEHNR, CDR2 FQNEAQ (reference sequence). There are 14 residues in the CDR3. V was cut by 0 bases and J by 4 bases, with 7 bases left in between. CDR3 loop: CASSLAGLGNTIYF. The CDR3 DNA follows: TGTGCCAGCAGCTTAGCGGGACTCGGAAACACCATATATTTT.